A single sample gave rise to the 24 T cell receptor beta chains below, sequenced in a study of blood T cell repertoires in COVID-19. Here immunoSEQ multiplex PCR was the method, and the copy in TCRdb shows in-frame clones only, minus some. The sample shows 400,000 to 500,000 clones, 88% of them seen only once. Sequenced sample: PBMCs or T cells enriched from blood (not recorded which). The receptors shown here come from a woman under 30 who had been exposed to COVID-19.

This clone was detected only once. The rearrangement joins TRBV4-1 to TRBJ2-7; TRBD2 agrees at 7 bases. The CDR3 spans 15 residues. Trimming cost V 4 bases and J 2 bases; bases outside gene matches: 8. Germline CDR1 reads MGHRA; CDR2 reads YSYEKL. CDR3 coding DNA: TGCGCCAGCAGCCCCGACCGGGGGGTCGCCTACGAGCAGTACTTC. The encoded protein is CASSPDRGVAYEQYF.

The table lists this clone with a count of one. The V and J genes are TRBV15 and TRBJ2-7; D might be TRBD2 (5 bases). V lost 3 bases and J 3 bases, leaving 9 bases between the germline ends. CDR3 size: 13 residues. Germline CDR1 reads LNHNV; CDR2 reads YYDKDF (reference sequence). The CDR3 loop is CATSRLRGYEQYF. The CDR3 region has the DNA TGTGCCACCAGCAGGCTTCGGGGCTACGAGCAGTACTTC.

V gene TRBV28 combines with J gene TRBJ1-1; D call uncertain. Trimming cost V 7 bases and J 6 bases, with 6 bases left between them. CDR3 length: 10 amino acids. Per germline, CDR1 MDHEN and CDR2 SYDVKM. The CDR3, as DNA: TGTGCCAGCAAGAGAGCTGAAGCTTTCTTT. This encodes CASKRAEAFF. Full variable domain (outside the CDR3, taken from reference TRBV28 and TRBJ1-1): DVKVTQSSRYLVKRTGEKVFLECVQDMDHENMFWYRQDPGLGLRLIYFSYDVKMKEKGDIPEGYSVSREKKERFSLILESASTNQTSMYLCASKRAEAFFGQGTRLTVV.

V usage is TRBV18 and J usage is TRBJ2-3; 8 bases fit TRBD2. Germline V gene data show CDR1 as KGHSH and CDR2 as LQKENI. J gave up 4 bases and V 0 bases, and 6 bases lay outside the gene matches. This CDR3 has 16 amino acids. CDR3 protein: CASSPPRGGRADTQYF. DNA for the CDR3: TGTGCCAGCTCACCACCACGGGGGGGCCGGGCAGATACGCAGTATTTT.

This clone has just a few counts. This rearrangement joins TRBV5-1 to TRBJ2-7; 7 bases are shared with TRBD1. The CDR3 has 14 amino acids. CDR1 and CDR2 from the germline V gene are SGHRS and YFSETQ. Trimming took 4 bases from V and 3 from J; bases not matched to a gene: 7. The CDR3 DNA reads TGCGCCAGCAGCGGACCGGGACAGCACTACGAGCAGTACTTC. It translates to CASSGPGQHYEQYF.

This clone was seen only once. The rearrangement links TRBV18 to TRBJ2-1; maybe TRBD1 (7 bases). The ends were cut back, 3 bases at V and 9 bases at J, with 21 bases in the middle. Per the germline V gene, CDR1 is KGHSH and CDR2 is LQKENI. The CDR3 runs to 16 residues. The CDR3, as DNA: TGTGCCAGCTCACCCGACAGGGTGGGAGGACGAGGTGAGCAGTTCTTC. Translated: CASSPDRVGGRGEQFF.

The V and J genes are TRBV5-6 and TRBJ1-1; D might be TRBD1 (6 bases). The germline V gene encodes CDR1 SGHDT and CDR2 YYEEEE. The CDR3 is made up of 14 amino acids. V dropped 6 bases and J dropped 2 bases, with 14 bases sitting between them. This chain's CDR3 is CASTQTGSNTEAFF. The CDR3 DNA sequence: TGTGCCAGCACTCAAACAGGGTCCAACACTGAAGCTTTCTTT.

The chain carries TRBV3-1 (or the pseudogene TRBV3-2) and TRBJ2-7; 9 nucleotides match TRBD1. The CDR3 loop spans 15 amino acids. J was trimmed by 2 bases and V by 5 bases; bases with no gene match: 7. Germline-derived CDR1 and CDR2 are LGHDT and YNNKEL (reference sequence). The CDR3 DNA is TGTGCCAGCAGCGGGGAGTACAGGGGGCCCTACGAGCAGTACTTC. The encoded protein is CASSGEYRGPYEQYF.

The chain recombines TRBV28 with TRBJ2-3; 10 bases align to TRBD1. Germline V CDR1 and CDR2: MDHEN, SYDVKM. The CDR3 is 16 residues long. The trim removed 4 bases at V and 6 bases at J, leaving 10 bases unmatched. Here the CDR3 reads CASSSTGTGAADTQYF. The CDR3 DNA is TGTGCCAGCAGTTCCACCGGGACAGGGGCCGCGGATACGCAGTATTTT.

This clone was observed a handful of times. V gene TRBV4-1 combines with J gene TRBJ1-1, with a weak D call TRBD1 (6 bases). Between the trimmed V and J ends, which lost 2 bases and 1 base, there was a span of 11 bases. Germline lookup yields CDR1 MGHRA and CDR2 YSYEKL. This CDR3 contains 15 residues. CDR3 in amino acids: CASSQTQTGNTEAFF. The CDR3 nucleotides read TGCGCCAGCAGCCAAACTCAGACAGGGAACACTGAAGCTTTCTTT.

V is TRBV5-1 and J is TRBJ2-3; 16 bases are shared with TRBD2. The CDR3 loop spans 16 amino acids. Trimming cost V 3 bases and J 6 bases; bases outside gene matches: 4. Germline V gene data show CDR1 as SGHRS and CDR2 as YFSETQ. CDR3 nucleotide sequence: TGCGCCAGCAGCTGGCTGGGACTAGCGGGAGGGGATACGCAGTATTTT. Translating gives CASSWLGLAGGDTQYF.

The V and J genes are TRBV9 and TRBJ2-5, with 12 bases fitting TRBD2. The CDR3 is 14 amino acids. With V trimmed by 3 bases and J by 4 bases, 1 base remained unmatched. CDR1 SGDLS and CDR2 YYNGEE come from the germline V gene. The CDR3 protein is CASSGGLAGETQYF. Written as DNA, the CDR3 is TGTGCCAGCAGCGGGGGACTAGCGGGAGAGACCCAGTACTTC.

The chain employs TRBV5-1 and TRBJ2-7, with TRBD1 as a possible D gene (6 bases). The germline gives CDR1 SGHRS, CDR2 YFSETQ. The CDR3 has 13 residues. The ends were cut back, 4 bases at V and 5 bases at J, with 13 bases in the middle. The CDR3 sequence: CASSVQGIDEQYF. CDR3 DNA: TGCGCCAGCAGCGTACAGGGTATTGACGAGCAGTACTTC.

The chain recombines TRBV6-5 with TRBJ2-1; 9 bases are a match to TRBD2. CDR3 length: 15 amino acids. V was pared by 6 bases and J by 1 base, with 4 bases of the junction left unmatched. CDR1 MNHEY and CDR2 SVGAGI come from the germline V gene. The chain's CDR3 is CASRPAGGSYNEQFF. Here the CDR3 DNA reads TGTGCCAGCAGGCCAGCGGGGGGTTCCTACAATGAGCAGTTCTTC.

The chain combines TRBV10-1 with TRBJ1-2; 7 bases line up with TRBD1. Germline values: CDR1 WNHNN, CDR2 SYGVQD (reference sequence). The V gene end was trimmed by 10 bases and the J gene end by 1 base; junction bases not matched to a gene: 6. The CDR3 length is 13 residues. DNA for the CDR3: TGCGCCATTACCCGACAGGGTAACTATGGCTACACCTTC. Protein sequence: CAITRQGNYGYTF.

A word on this clone: A much larger clone lies one base from this, so it may be a read error. Additional DNA sequences in this sample encode the identical CDR3. V gene TRBV7-9 combines with J gene TRBJ2-7, with D hard to call. Per germline, CDR1 SEHNR and CDR2 FQNEAQ (reference sequence). The CDR3 length is 12 residues. Deletions cut 4 bases from V and 0 bases from J, with 4 bases between. CDR3 bases: TGTGCCAGCAGCTCGAGCTCCTACGAGCAGTACTTC. Its translation: CASSSSSYEQYF.

The CDR3 DNA reads TGTGCCAGCTATACCCTAGCCGGGGAGCTGTTTTTT. Amino acids: CASYTLAGELFF. This chain links TRBV2 with TRBJ2-2; D remains ambiguous. Germline-derived CDR1 and CDR2 are SNHLY and FYNNEI. The germline V and J ends were trimmed by 8 bases and 6 bases, with 10 bases remaining between them. The CDR3 consists of 12 residues.

The table lists this clone with a count of one. The sample carries other DNA sequences with the same CDR3. The genes are TRBV12-3 or TRBV12-4 and TRBJ2-7; D is possibly TRBD2 (5 bases). V was pared by 3 bases and J by 4 bases, with 7 bases between. The CDR3 is 12 residues long. The CDR3 here is CASSLGAYEQYF. The CDR3 bases are TGTGCCAGCAGTTTGGGAGCGTACGAGCAGTACTTC.

This clone has just a few counts. Other nucleotide sequences in the sample specify the same CDR3. The rearrangement links TRBV28 to TRBJ2-1; no reliable D call. The CDR3 runs to 11 residues. Deletions cut 5 bases from V and 9 bases from J, with 8 bases between. Germline values: CDR1 MDHEN, CDR2 SYDVKM. The CDR3 loop is CASSPRGEQFF. The DNA for the CDR3 is TGTGCCAGCAGTCCACGCGGTGAGCAGTTCTTC. Looking up the rest from reference TRBV28 and TRBJ2-1 gives the full variable domain: DVKVTQSSRYLVKRTGEKVFLECVQDMDHENMFWYRQDPGLGLRLIYFSYDVKMKEKGDIPEGYSVSREKKERFSLILESASTNQTSMYLCASSPRGEQFFGPGTRLTVL.

This sequence joins TRBV11-3 and TRBJ2-1; D might be TRBD2 (6 bases). Trimming removed 5 bases at V and 3 bases at J, with 20 bases between. The CDR3 is made up of 17 amino acids. Per the germline V gene, CDR1 is SGHNT and CDR2 is YENEEA. CDR3 nucleotide sequence: TGTGCCAGCAGCAGCAAGAGAGGGTCGGGGGACTACAATGAGCAGTTCTTC. Encoded protein: CASSSKRGSGDYNEQFF.

The chain couples TRBV24-1 to TRBJ2-4; TRBD1 matches 7 bases. The germline V gene encodes CDR1 KGHDR and CDR2 SFDVKD. V was clipped by 12 bases and J by 0 bases; unmatched bases: 13. The CDR3 loop spans 16 amino acids. The CDR3 DNA sequence: TGTGCCTCCCGGGACAGACCTACAATAGCCAAAAACATTCAGTACTTC. This sequence encodes CASRDRPTIAKNIQYF.

This chain connects TRBV9 to TRBJ2-2; 10 nucleotides agree with TRBD2. This CDR3 comprises 17 residues. V shed 4 bases, J shed 1 base, and the junction held 7 bases outside the gene matches. Germline CDR1 and CDR2: SGDLS and YYNGEE. CDR3 loop: CASSIPAGGRNTGELFF. DNA for the CDR3: TGTGCCAGCAGCATCCCAGCGGGGGGGCGGAACACCGGGGAGCTGTTTTTT. Combining the CDR3 with reference TRBV9 and TRBJ2-2 gives the whole variable domain DSGVTQTPKHLITATGQRVTLRCSPRSGDLSVYWYQQSLDQGLQFLIQYYNGEERAKGNILERFSAQQFPDLHSELNLSSLELGDSALYFCASSIPAGGRNTGELFFGEGSRLTVL.

This clone occurred a few times. The chain carries TRBV15 and TRBJ2-7; the D gene is possibly TRBD1 (5 bases). The CDR3 extends over 12 amino acids. V lost 3 bases to trimming and J lost 6 bases, with 9 bases between them. Germline-derived CDR1 and CDR2 are LNHNV and YYDKDF (reference sequence). CDR3 sequence (DNA): TGTGCCACCAGCAGGGACATTGGCGAGCAGTACTTC. Translating gives CATSRDIGEQYF. The full variable domain, its missing parts supplied by reference TRBV15 and TRBJ2-7, is DAMVIQNPRYQVTQFGKPVTLSCSQTLNHNVMYWYQQKSSQAPKLLFHYYDKDFNNEADTPDNFQSRRPNTSFCFLDIRSPGLGDTAMYLCATSRDIGEQYFGPGTRLTVT.

The chain links TRBV30 to TRBJ1-2; TRBD1 matches at 8 bases. Germline assignment: CDR1 GTSNPN and CDR2 SVGIG (reference sequence). The CDR3 runs to 16 residues. The V gene end was trimmed by 1 base and the J gene end by 2 bases; junction bases not matched to a gene: 9. The CDR3 is CAWSAYGQGENYGYTF. Written as DNA, the CDR3 is TGTGCCTGGAGTGCTTACGGACAGGGTGAAAACTATGGCTACACCTTC.